The 18 T cell receptor beta chains reported below all come from one sample, sequenced in a study of T cells after yellow fever vaccination. One entry per CDR3 protein, called by TCRdb with MiXCR from the 5' RACE reads. The sample yields roughly 150,000 distinct CDR3 sequences, roughly 6.7% seen once. Specimen: CD4+ T cells sorted from PBMCs, collected 10 days after the yellow fever booster vaccination. These receptors all stem from a man younger than 40 who received the YFV17D yellow fever vaccine.

This clonotype was counted many times. V gene TRBV7-9 combines with J gene TRBJ2-2; 7 bases align to TRBD2. The V gene end was trimmed by 6 bases and the J gene end by 5 bases; junction bases not matched to a gene: 9. The length of the CDR3 is 15 residues. Germline CDR1 is SEHNR and CDR2 is FQNEAQ (reference sequence). This chain's CDR3 is CASSPRERRTGELFF. The CDR3 bases are TGTGCCAGCAGTCCGCGGGAGAGGAGAACCGGGGAGCTGTTTTTT.

The J gene is TRBJ2-7, the V gene TRBV6-5, with D possibly being TRBD2 (6 bases). There are 16 residues in the CDR3. CDR1 and CDR2 (germline): MNHEY, SVGAGI. Trimming left V 4 bases short and J 5 bases short, with 21 bases between. In nucleotides, the CDR3 is TGTGCCAGCAGTTGGGAGGAGGGACGCAAGGCCCACGAGCAGTACTTC. Protein product: CASSWEEGRKAHEQYF.

This clonotype was found many times. This chain joins TRBV2 and TRBJ2-3; TRBD2 matches 8 bases. The CDR3 sequence is 15 residues long. Losses at the gene ends were 5 bases for V and 2 bases for J; bases not matched to a gene: 6. Germline V gene lookup returns CDR1 SNHLY and CDR2 FYNNEI. The CDR3 DNA reads as TGTGCCAGCAGTCGAGGTAGCGGGACCACAGATACGCAGTATTTT. This translates into CASSRGSGTTDTQYF.

This clonotype occurred many times. The chain combines TRBV6-2 or TRBV6-3 with TRBJ2-1; D is unresolved. CDR1 MNHEY and CDR2 SVGEGT come from the germline V gene. Trimming removed 6 bases at V and 6 bases at J, with 9 bases between. This CDR3 spans 12 amino acids. The CDR3 DNA sequence: TGTGCCAGCAGAGATATACCCAATGAGCAGTTCTTC. It codes for CASRDIPNEQFF.

V and J are TRBV20-1 and TRBJ1-2, with D possibly being TRBD1 (5 bases). The V end lost 8 bases, the J end lost 1 base, and 14 bases lay between the germline ends. Germline V gene lookup returns CDR1 DFQATT and CDR2 SNEGSKA (reference sequence). CDR3 length equals 13 residues. Here the CDR3 reads CSPGRVDNYGYTF. CDR3 nucleotide sequence: TGCAGTCCAGGGAGGGTAGATAACTATGGCTACACCTTC.

This clonotype was picked up many times. The V and J genes are TRBV20-1 and TRBJ2-1; 14 bases match TRBD2. CDR3 length equals 14 residues. V shed 6 bases and J 9 bases; nucleotides not matched to a gene: 7. Per the germline V gene, CDR1 is DFQATT and CDR2 is SNEGSKA (reference sequence). CDR3 sequence: CSATGLAGVSEQFF. CDR3 nucleotide sequence: TGCAGTGCCACGGGACTAGCGGGAGTGAGTGAGCAGTTCTTC.

This clonotype was found a few times. The gene calls are TRBV28 and TRBJ2-5, with 8 nucleotides matching TRBD2. The CDR3 runs 13 residues. CDR1 and CDR2 from the germline V gene are MDHEN and SYDVKM. V lost 6 bases, J lost 5 bases, and 5 bases stayed unmatched. CDR3 sequence: CASRRTSQETQYF. The CDR3 DNA sequence: TGTGCCAGCAGAAGGACTAGCCAGGAGACCCAGTACTTC.

This clonotype was seen repeatedly, ten times or more. The chain employs TRBV7-2 and TRBJ2-7; 9 nucleotides agree with TRBD1. The CDR3 covers 16 residues. Looked up from germline, CDR1 is SGHTA and CDR2 is FQGNSA. With 5 bases clipped from V and 6 bases from J, the junction kept 14 bases outside the gene matches. CDR3 loop: CASSHTGTGYLREQYF. CDR3 sequence (DNA): TGTGCCAGCAGCCATACCGGGACAGGGTATTTACGCGAGCAGTACTTC.

This clonotype appeared many times. The chain employs TRBV7-8 and TRBJ2-1, with a weak D call TRBD2 (6 bases). The V end was cut by 1 base, the J end by 2 bases, with 9 bases between. CDR1 is SGHVS, CDR2 FQNEAQ, per germline. The CDR3 covers 15 residues. The CDR3 protein is CASSLGLAAYNEQFF. CDR3 nucleotides: TGTGCCAGCAGCTTAGGGTTAGCGGCCTACAATGAGCAGTTCTTC.

This clonotype appeared many times. The genes are TRBV7-2 and TRBJ2-7, with 8 bases matching TRBD2. V lost 5 bases and J lost 0; bases outside the gene matches: 9. The CDR3 has 16 residues. CDR1 SGHTA and CDR2 FQGNSA come from the germline V gene. The CDR3, as DNA: TGTGCCAGCAGCCCAAGAAGGCTAGCGGGCTCCTACGAGCAGTACTTC. Encoded protein: CASSPRRLAGSYEQYF.

J is TRBJ1-3 and V is TRBV18; D is ambiguous. CDR1 is KGHSH, CDR2 LQKENI, per germline. The CDR3 extends over 14 amino acids. Trimming shortened V by 4 bases and J by 4 bases, and 11 bases separated the two germline ends. CDR3 nucleotides: TGTGCCAGCTCACGAAACAGCGAAGGAAACACCATATATTTT. This sequence encodes CASSRNSEGNTIYF. The whole variable domain, remainder taken from reference TRBV18 and TRBJ1-3, is NAGVMQNPRHLVRRRGQEARLRCSPMKGHSHVYWYRQLPEEGLKFMVYLQKENIIDESGMPKERFSAEFPKEGPSILRIQQVVRGDSAAYFCASSRNSEGNTIYFGEGSWLTVV.

The chain employs TRBV19 and TRBJ1-5; D uncertain. From germline, CDR1 is LNHDA and CDR2 SQIVND (reference sequence). Deletions cut 7 bases from V and 7 bases from J, with 20 bases between. This CDR3 spans 15 amino acids. The CDR3 protein is CASKMLVGERQPQHF. In DNA form, the CDR3 reads TGTGCCAGTAAAATGCTGGTTGGGGAACGCCAGCCCCAGCATTTT.

This clonotype came up many times. The chain carries TRBV9 and TRBJ2-6; D unclear. This CDR3 is built from 17 residues. V gave up 0 bases and J gave up 0 bases, with 10 bases separating them. From germline, CDR1 is SGDLS and CDR2 YYNGEE. CDR3 in DNA: TGTGCCAGCAGCGTAGGAGCCCTTAGCTCTGGGGCCAACGTCCTGACTTTC. Translated: CASSVGALSSGANVLTF.

This clonotype was seen repeatedly, ten times or more. V is TRBV20-1 and J is TRBJ1-2; weak D call: TRBD1 (6 bases). The germline V gene has CDR1 DFQATT and CDR2 SNEGSKA (reference sequence). Trimming pared 4 bases from V and 2 bases from J, leaving 11 bases between. This CDR3 region has 13 residues. CDR3 in DNA: TGCAGTGCTACGTCCGACAGGAACTATGGCTACACCTTC. It yields the protein CSATSDRNYGYTF.

This clonotype was counted many times. The chain links TRBV21-1 to TRBJ2-7. TRBV21-1 is noted as a pseudogene. The CDR3 length is 13 residues. Written as DNA, the CDR3 is TGTGCCAGCACGACCGGGACCTCCTACGAGCAGTACTTC. Its protein is CASTTGTSYEQYF.

This clonotype was observed a handful of times. The chain couples TRBV20-1 to TRBJ2-1, with 13 bases lining up with TRBD2. Germline CDR1 DFQATT, CDR2 SNEGSKA (reference sequence). The CDR3 sequence is 17 residues long. V lost 4 bases and J lost 8; bases outside the gene matches: 14. Here the CDR3 DNA reads TGCAGTGCTATCCACCCCCTAACTAGCGGGAGGGCCGATGAGCAGTTCTTC. This sequence encodes CSAIHPLTSGRADEQFF.

This clonotype was seen repeatedly, ten times or more. CDR3 protein: CASTLRGRLPAKNIQYF. CDR3 coding DNA: TGTGCCAGCACCCTCAGGGGGCGTCTACCAGCCAAAAACATTCAGTACTTC. V usage is TRBV5-6 and J usage is TRBJ2-4; 8 bases map to TRBD1. This CDR3 has 17 amino acids. V shed 6 bases and J 0 bases; nucleotides not matched to a gene: 11. From germline, CDR1 is SGHDT and CDR2 YYEEEE.

This clonotype was recorded a few times. V gene TRBV6-1 combines with J gene TRBJ1-1; D is ambiguous. This CDR3 is 16 amino acids long. Germline V gene data show CDR1 as MNHNS and CDR2 as SASEGT. Trimming removed 7 bases from V and 1 base from J, with 19 bases in between. The CDR3: CASKLTALSANTEAFF. The CDR3 DNA sequence: TGTGCCAGCAAACTAACAGCCCTCAGCGCGAACACTGAAGCTTTCTTT.